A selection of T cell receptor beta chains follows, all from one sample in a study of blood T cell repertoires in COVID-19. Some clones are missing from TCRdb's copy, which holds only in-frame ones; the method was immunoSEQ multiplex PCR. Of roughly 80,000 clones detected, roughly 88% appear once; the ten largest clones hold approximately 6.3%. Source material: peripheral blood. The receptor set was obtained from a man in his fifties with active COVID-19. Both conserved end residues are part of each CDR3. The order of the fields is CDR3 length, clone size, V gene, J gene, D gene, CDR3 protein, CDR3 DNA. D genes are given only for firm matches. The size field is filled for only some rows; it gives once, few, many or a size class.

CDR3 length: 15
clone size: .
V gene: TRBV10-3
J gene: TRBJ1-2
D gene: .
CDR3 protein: CAITPGGAANYGYTF
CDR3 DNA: TGTGCCATCACCCCCGGGGGGGCGGCTAACTATGGCTACACCTTC

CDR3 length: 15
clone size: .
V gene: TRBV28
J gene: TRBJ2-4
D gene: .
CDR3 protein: CASSSQGSDKNIQYF
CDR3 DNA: TGTGCCAGCAGTTCTCAGGGATCGGACAAAAACATTCAGTACTTC

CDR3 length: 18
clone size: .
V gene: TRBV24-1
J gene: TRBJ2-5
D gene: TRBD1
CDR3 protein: CATSEPTGGPPLQETQYF
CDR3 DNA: TGTGCCACCAGTGAGCCAACAGGGGGCCCCCCGCTACAAGAGACCCAGTACTTC

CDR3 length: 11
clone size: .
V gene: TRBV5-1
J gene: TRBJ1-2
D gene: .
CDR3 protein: CASSFEGGYTF
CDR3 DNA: TGCGCCAGCAGCTTTGAGGGTGGCTACACCTTC

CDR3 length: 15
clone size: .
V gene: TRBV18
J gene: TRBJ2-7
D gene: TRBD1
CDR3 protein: CASSLGQGELSEQYF
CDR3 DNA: TGTGCCAGCTCGCTGGGACAGGGAGAACTCTCCGAGCAGTACTTC

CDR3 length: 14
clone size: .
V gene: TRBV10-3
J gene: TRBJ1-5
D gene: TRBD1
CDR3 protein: CAIRRDRGDQPQHF
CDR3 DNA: TGTGCCATCAGGAGGGACAGGGGGGATCAGCCCCAGCATTTT

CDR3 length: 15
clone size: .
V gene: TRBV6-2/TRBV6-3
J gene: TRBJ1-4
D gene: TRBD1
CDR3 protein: CASSPWTGYNEKLFF
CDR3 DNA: TGTGCCAGCAGCCCCTGGACAGGGTATAATGAAAAACTGTTTTTT

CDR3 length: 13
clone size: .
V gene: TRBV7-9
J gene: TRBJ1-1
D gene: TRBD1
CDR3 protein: CASSLRQGNEAFF
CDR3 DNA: TGTGCCAGCAGCTTACGACAGGGTAATGAGGCTTTCTTT

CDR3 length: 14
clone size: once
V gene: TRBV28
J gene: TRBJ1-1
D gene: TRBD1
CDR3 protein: CASSLNPRGPRAFF
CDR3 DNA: TGTGCCAGCAGTTTAAACCCCAGGGGGCCTCGAGCTTTCTTT

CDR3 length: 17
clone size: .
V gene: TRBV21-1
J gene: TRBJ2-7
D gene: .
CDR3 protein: CASSKAPLAGANYEQYF
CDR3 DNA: TGTGCCAGCAGCAAAGCCCCCTTAGCGGGAGCGAACTACGAGCAGTACTTC

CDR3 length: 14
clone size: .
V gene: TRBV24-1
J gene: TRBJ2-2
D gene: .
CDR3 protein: CATSDLGGTGELFF
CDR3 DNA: TGTGCCACCAGTGATTTAGGAGGCACCGGGGAGCTGTTTTTT

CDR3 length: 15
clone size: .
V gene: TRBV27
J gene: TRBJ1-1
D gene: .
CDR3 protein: CASSPQGHWDTEAFF
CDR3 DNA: TGTGCCAGCAGTCCGCAGGGTCACTGGGACACTGAAGCTTTCTTT

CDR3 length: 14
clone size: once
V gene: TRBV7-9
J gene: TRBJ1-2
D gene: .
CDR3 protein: CASSLAAGPYGYTF
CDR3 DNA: TGTGCCAGCAGCTTAGCGGCGGGACCCTATGGCTACACCTTC

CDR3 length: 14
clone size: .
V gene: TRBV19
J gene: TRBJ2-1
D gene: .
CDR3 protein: CASSTLVLVDEQFF
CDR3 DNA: TGTGCCAGTAGTACCCTAGTATTGGTGGATGAGCAGTTCTTC

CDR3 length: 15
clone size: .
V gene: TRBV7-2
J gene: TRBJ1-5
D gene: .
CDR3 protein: CASSSRGGGIQPQHF
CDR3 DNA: TGTGCCAGCAGCTCTCGTGGGGGAGGTATTCAGCCCCAGCATTTT

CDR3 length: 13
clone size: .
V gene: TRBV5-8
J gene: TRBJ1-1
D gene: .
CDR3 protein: CASSLKEDTEAFF
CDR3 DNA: TGTGCCAGCAGCTTGAAAGAGGACACTGAAGCTTTCTTT

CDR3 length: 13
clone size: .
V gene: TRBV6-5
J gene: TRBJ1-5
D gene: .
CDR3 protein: CAVAEGWDQPQHF
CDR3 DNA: TGTGCCGTTGCCGAGGGTTGGGATCAGCCCCAGCATTTT

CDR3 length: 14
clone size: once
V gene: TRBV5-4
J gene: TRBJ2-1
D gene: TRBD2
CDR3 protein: CASSLGLADNEQFF
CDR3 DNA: TGTGCCAGCAGCTTGGGACTAGCGGACAATGAGCAGTTCTTC

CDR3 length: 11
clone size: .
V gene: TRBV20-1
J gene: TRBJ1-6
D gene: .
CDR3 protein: CSAAENSPLHF
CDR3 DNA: TGCAGTGCGGCAGAAAATTCACCCCTCCACTTT

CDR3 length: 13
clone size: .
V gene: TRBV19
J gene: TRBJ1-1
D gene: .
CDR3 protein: CASSIGRGTEAFF
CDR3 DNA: TGTGCCAGTAGTATAGGTAGAGGCACTGAAGCTTTCTTT

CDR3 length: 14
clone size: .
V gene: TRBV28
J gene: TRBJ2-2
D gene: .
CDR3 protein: CASSLSGYTGELFF
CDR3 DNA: TGTGCCAGCAGTTTAAGCGGGTACACCGGGGAGCTGTTTTTT

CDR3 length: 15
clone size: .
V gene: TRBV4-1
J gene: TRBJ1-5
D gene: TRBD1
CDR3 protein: CASSQADRDNQPQHF
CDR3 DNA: TGCGCCAGCAGCCAGGCCGACAGGGACAATCAGCCCCAGCATTTT

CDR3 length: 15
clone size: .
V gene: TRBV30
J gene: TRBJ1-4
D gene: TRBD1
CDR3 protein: CAWSTGPNQREKLFF
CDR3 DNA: TGTGCCTGGTCGACAGGGCCTAACCAACGGGAAAAACTGTTTTTT

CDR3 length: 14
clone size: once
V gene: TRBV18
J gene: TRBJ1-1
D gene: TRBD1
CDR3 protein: CASSPGTGEPEAFF
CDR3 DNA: TGTGCCAGCTCACCTGGGACAGGGGAGCCTGAAGCTTTCTTT

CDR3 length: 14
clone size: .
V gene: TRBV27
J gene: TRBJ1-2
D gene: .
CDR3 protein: CASSLHRDNYGYTF
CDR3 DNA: TGTGCCAGCAGTTTACACAGGGATAACTATGGCTACACCTTC

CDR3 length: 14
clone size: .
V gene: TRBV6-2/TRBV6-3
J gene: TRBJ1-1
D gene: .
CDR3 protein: CASSYSGAGAEAFF
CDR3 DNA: TGTGCCAGCAGTTACTCGGGGGCTGGGGCTGAAGCTTTCTTT

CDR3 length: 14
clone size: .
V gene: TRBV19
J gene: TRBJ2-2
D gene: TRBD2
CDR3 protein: CASSRTSATGELFF
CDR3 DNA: TGTGCCAGTAGTCGGACTAGCGCCACCGGGGAGCTGTTTTTT

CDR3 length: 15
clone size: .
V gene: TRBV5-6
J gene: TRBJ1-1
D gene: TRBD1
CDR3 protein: CASSFRTGRNTEAFF
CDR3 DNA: TGTGCCAGCAGCTTCAGGACAGGGCGGAACACTGAAGCTTTCTTT

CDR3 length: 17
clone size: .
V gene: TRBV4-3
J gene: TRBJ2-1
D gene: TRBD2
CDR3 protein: CASSQDSGGSTDNEQFF
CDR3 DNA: TGCGCCAGCAGCCAGGATAGCGGGGGTTCGACTGACAATGAGCAGTTCTTC

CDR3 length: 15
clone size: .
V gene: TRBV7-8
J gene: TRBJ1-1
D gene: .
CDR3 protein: CASSSNVGGSAEAFF
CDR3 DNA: TGTGCCAGCAGCTCCAATGTGGGAGGGTCGGCTGAAGCTTTCTTT

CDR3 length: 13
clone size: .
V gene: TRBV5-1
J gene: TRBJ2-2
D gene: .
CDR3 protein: CASSLGDTGELFF
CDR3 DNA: TGCGCCAGCAGCTTAGGGGACACCGGGGAGCTGTTTTTT

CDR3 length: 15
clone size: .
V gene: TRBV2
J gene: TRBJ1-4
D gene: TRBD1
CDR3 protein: CASNGQGGANEKLFF
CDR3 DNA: TGTGCCAGCAATGGACAGGGAGGTGCTAATGAAAAACTGTTTTTT

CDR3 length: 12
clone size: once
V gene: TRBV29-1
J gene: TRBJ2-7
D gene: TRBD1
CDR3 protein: CSVGRDSYEQYF
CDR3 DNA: TGCAGCGTTGGTCGGGACAGCTACGAGCAGTACTTC

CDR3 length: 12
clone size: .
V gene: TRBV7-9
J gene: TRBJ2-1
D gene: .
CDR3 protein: CASSLSFTEQFF
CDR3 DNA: TGTGCCAGCAGCTTAAGCTTTACTGAGCAGTTCTTC

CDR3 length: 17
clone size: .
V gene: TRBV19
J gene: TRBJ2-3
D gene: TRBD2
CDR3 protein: CASSKGLAGGSTDTQYF
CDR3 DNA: TGTGCCAGTAGTAAGGGACTAGCGGGGGGTAGCACAGATACGCAGTATTTT

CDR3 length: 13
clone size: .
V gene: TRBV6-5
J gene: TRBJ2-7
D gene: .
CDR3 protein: CASTATSDYEQYF
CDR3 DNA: TGTGCCAGCACCGCGACGAGCGACTACGAGCAGTACTTC

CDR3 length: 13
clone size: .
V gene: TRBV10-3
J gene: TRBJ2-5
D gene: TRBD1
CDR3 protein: CAISTGGSETQYF
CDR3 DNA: TGTGCCATCAGTACAGGGGGGTCAGAGACCCAGTACTTC

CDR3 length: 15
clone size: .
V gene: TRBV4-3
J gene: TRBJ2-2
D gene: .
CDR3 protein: CASSQDIRESGELFF
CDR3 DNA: TGCGCCAGCAGCCAAGATATCAGGGAATCCGGGGAGCTGTTTTTT

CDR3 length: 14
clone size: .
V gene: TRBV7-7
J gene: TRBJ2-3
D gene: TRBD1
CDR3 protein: CASSPGGKADTQYF
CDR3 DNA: TGTGCCAGCAGCCCAGGGGGCAAAGCAGATACGCAGTATTTT

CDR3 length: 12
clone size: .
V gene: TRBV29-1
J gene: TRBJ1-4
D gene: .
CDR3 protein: CSKTATNEKLFF
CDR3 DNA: TGCAGCAAGACAGCAACTAATGAAAAACTGTTTTTT

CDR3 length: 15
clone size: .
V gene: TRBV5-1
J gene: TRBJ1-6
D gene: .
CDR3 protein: CASSFDSSYNSPLHF
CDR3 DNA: TGCGCCAGCAGCTTTGACAGCTCCTATAATTCACCCCTCCACTTT

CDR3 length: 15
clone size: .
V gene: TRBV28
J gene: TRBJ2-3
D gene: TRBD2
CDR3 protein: CASSGVRGAADTQYF
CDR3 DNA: TGTGCCAGCAGTGGGGTGCGGGGGGCTGCAGATACGCAGTATTTT

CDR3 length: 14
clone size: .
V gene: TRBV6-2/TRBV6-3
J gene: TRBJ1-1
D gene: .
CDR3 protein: CASSPQLGRTEAFF
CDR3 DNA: TGTGCCAGCAGTCCCCAGTTGGGGAGGACTGAAGCTTTCTTT

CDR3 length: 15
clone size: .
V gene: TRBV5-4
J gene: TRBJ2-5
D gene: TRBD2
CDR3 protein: CARLILAGWQETQYF
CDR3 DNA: TGTGCCAGGCTTATATTAGCGGGGTGGCAAGAGACCCAGTACTTC

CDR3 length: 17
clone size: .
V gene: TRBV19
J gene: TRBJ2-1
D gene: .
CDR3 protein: CASSSPPGGLTYNEQFF
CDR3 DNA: TGTGCCAGTAGTAGCCCTCCAGGGGGGTTAACCTACAATGAGCAGTTCTTC